The 23 T cell receptor beta chains in this list originate from one sample, sequenced in a study of control samples from healthy donors and cancer patients (TCRdb year 2020). Preparation of the library involved the immunoSEQ multiplex PCR assay. Imported from immuneACCESS, the table was reduced by TCRdb to in-frame sequences with V and J called. These copies leave out some clones; in studies compared against another copy, an unresolved V gene accounts for under half, and the cause of the remainder is not known. The sample contains approximately 41,000 clones, approximately 94% of them found a single time. The ten biggest clones cover 24% of the sample. Sequencing was carried out using blood. These receptors all stem from a man in his 60s in good health.

CDR3 loop: CASSQAVDGYTF. Written as DNA, the CDR3 is TGTGCCAGCAGCCAAGCGGTAGATGGCTACACCTTC. The chain employs TRBV3-1 (or the pseudogene TRBV3-2) and TRBJ1-2; D unclear. This CDR3 is built from 12 residues. V lost 1 base and J 6 bases, leaving 6 bases between the germline ends. Germline V CDR1 and CDR2: LGHDT, YNNKEL (reference sequence).

The rearrangement uses TRBV5-1 and TRBJ2-2, with TRBD2 matching 8 bases. The CDR3 extends over 15 amino acids. Losses at the gene ends were 7 bases for V and 3 bases for J; bases not matched to a gene: 8. Per germline, CDR1 SGHRS and CDR2 YFSETQ. The CDR3 spells CASRPPGGDTGELFF. The CDR3 coding sequence is TGCGCCAGCCGACCCCCGGGAGGGGACACCGGGGAGCTGTTTTTT.

This sequence joins TRBV6-6 and TRBJ2-1; TRBD2 agrees at 10 bases. J lost 8 bases, V lost 5 bases, and 21 bases had no gene match. Germline V gene lookup returns CDR1 MNHNY and CDR2 SVGAGI (reference sequence). The CDR3 contains 19 residues. This CDR3 reads CASSPLTSGLGPTFDEQFF. CDR3 sequence (DNA): TGTGCCAGCAGTCCCCTGACTAGCGGGTTGGGTCCGACGTTCGATGAGCAGTTCTTC.

J is TRBJ2-4 and V is TRBV19; TRBD2 aligns across 9 bases. Germline CDR1 is LNHDA and CDR2 is SQIVND (reference sequence). The CDR3 contains 15 residues. The junction had 13 bases not matched to a gene; V was cut back by 8 bases and J by 8 bases. The CDR3 region is CASRQAGGLGDIQYF. DNA of the CDR3: TGTGCCAGTCGACAGGCGGGAGGGTTGGGGGACATTCAGTACTTC.

This chain connects TRBV12-3 or TRBV12-4 to TRBJ1-2; tentatively, D is TRBD1 (5 bases). With 8 bases removed from V and 6 bases from J, the gap between germline ends came to 16 bases. This CDR3 region has 13 residues. The CDR3 sequence: CASVVSAGHGYTF. CDR3 in DNA: TGTGCCAGCGTAGTTTCGGCAGGGCATGGCTACACCTTC.

This clone is a singleton in its sample. Additional DNA sequences in this sample encode the identical CDR3. This sequence joins TRBV9 and TRBJ1-4; D gene uncertain. The CDR3 runs to 14 residues. The germline CDR1 and CDR2 sequences are SGDLS and YYNGEE. Trimming stripped 4 bases from V and 8 bases from J, with 15 bases between. The CDR3 is CASSRDTGHEKLFF. The CDR3 DNA reads TGTGCCAGCAGCCGAGACACGGGTCACGAAAAACTGTTTTTT. The variable domain in full, with the rest retrieved from reference TRBV9 and TRBJ1-4, is DSGVTQTPKHLITATGQRVTLRCSPRSGDLSVYWYQQSLDQGLQFLIQYYNGEERAKGNILERFSAQQFPDLHSELNLSSLELGDSALYFCASSRDTGHEKLFFGSGTQLSVL.

The chain recombines TRBV5-1 with TRBJ1-5; no clear D. The V and J ends lost 1 base and 6 bases respectively, with 14 bases between them. Germline CDR1 SGHRS, CDR2 YFSETQ. The CDR3 contains 15 residues. CDR3 DNA sequence: TGCGCCAGCAGCTTGTTGGGGATCTCTGGTCAGCCCCAGCATTTT. This gives the protein CASSLLGISGQPQHF.

This clone was detected only once. The chain combines TRBV5-1 with TRBJ2-7; TRBD2 agrees at 8 bases. There are 15 residues in the CDR3. Germline V gene lookup returns CDR1 SGHRS and CDR2 YFSETQ. With V trimmed by 1 base and J by 0 bases, 3 bases remained unmatched. CDR3 sequence reads: CASSLSSGSSYEQYF. The CDR3, as DNA: TGCGCCAGCAGCTTGAGCAGCGGGAGCTCCTACGAGCAGTACTTC.

This rearrangement joins TRBV11-2 to TRBJ2-1; 9 bases line up with TRBD2. Germline values: CDR1 SGHAT, CDR2 FQNNGV. This CDR3 comprises 18 residues. V trimming: 2 bases; J trimming: 4 bases; junction bases outside the gene matches: 12. The CDR3 protein is CASSLNHFSGGPYNEQFF. CDR3 in DNA: TGTGCCAGCAGCTTAAACCATTTTAGCGGGGGACCTTACAATGAGCAGTTCTTC. Using reference TRBV11-2 and TRBJ2-1 for the parts outside the CDR3, the full variable domain is EAGVAQSPRYKIIEKRQSVAFWCNPISGHATLYWYQQILGQGPKLLIQFQNNGVVDDSQLPKDRFSAERLKGVDSTLKIQPAKLEDSAVYLCASSLNHFSGGPYNEQFFGPGTRLTVL.

In the case of this clone: Germline and junction disagree at one end, which may indicate a read error. The chain has TRBV6-5 and TRBJ1-6; D uncertain. The length of the CDR3 is 13 residues. Germline assignment: CDR1 MNHEY and CDR2 SVGAGI. DNA of the CDR3: TGTGCCAGCGGAGAAAGGATAAATTTACCCCTCCACTTT. It yields the protein CASGERINLPLHF.

This chain connects TRBV7-2 to TRBJ2-3; TRBD2 might be the D (6 bases). The CDR3 runs to 13 residues. V was cut by 5 bases and J by 5 bases, with 11 bases left in between. Germline V gives CDR1 SGHTA, CDR2 FQGNSA. The CDR3 reads CASSPGTLDTQYF. CDR3 nucleotide sequence: TGTGCCAGCAGCCCCGGGACTCTAGATACGCAGTATTTT.

The chain carries TRBV3-1 (or the pseudogene TRBV3-2) and TRBJ1-2; D possibly corresponds to TRBD1 (5 bases). This CDR3 has 15 amino acids. Germline V CDR1 and CDR2: LGHDT, YNNKEL (reference sequence). V lost 2 bases, J lost 3 bases, and 13 bases lay in between. In nucleotides, the CDR3 is TGTGCCAGCAGCCAACTGGAGGAAGGGGACTATGGCTACACCTTC. Residues: CASSQLEEGDYGYTF.

The chain combines TRBV30 with TRBJ1-5; D unresolved. Germline CDR1 is GTSNPN and CDR2 is SVGIG (reference sequence). This CDR3 is built from 13 residues. The ends were cut back, 4 bases at V and 6 bases at J, with 13 bases in the middle. As DNA, the CDR3 is TGTGCCTGGACCCTCGGTATGAGTCAGCCCCAGCATTTT. Translating gives CAWTLGMSQPQHF. The entire variable domain, with the rest obtained from reference TRBV30 and TRBJ1-5, is as follows: SQTIHQWPATLVQPVGSPLSLECTVEGTSNPNLYWYRQAAGRGLQLLFYSVGIGQISSEVPQNLSASRPQDRQFILSSKKLLLSDSGFYLCAWTLGMSQPQHFGDGTRLSIL.

V and J are TRBV9 and TRBJ1-1; possibly TRBD1 for D (6 bases). This CDR3 comprises 16 residues. The germline V and J ends were trimmed by 0 bases and 1 base, with 13 bases remaining between them. Germline V gene sequence: CDR1 SGDLS, CDR2 YYNGEE. The CDR3 loop is CASSVDGRGGNTEAFF. As DNA, the CDR3 is TGTGCCAGCAGCGTAGACGGCAGGGGAGGGAACACTGAAGCTTTCTTT.

CDR3 in DNA: TGTGCCAGCAGCGTCGGGACTAGCGGGTTCACTCCCGTAGGGCAGTTCTTC. Translated, it gives CASSVGTSGFTPVGQFF. This chain joins TRBV9 and TRBJ2-1, with 12 positions matching TRBD2. Germline V gene data show CDR1 as SGDLS and CDR2 as YYNGEE. The CDR3 contains 17 residues. Trimming at V came to 2 bases and at J to 12 bases, leaving 15 bases not matched to a gene.

The chain carries TRBV10-2 and TRBJ2-7, with TRBD2 identical over 13 bases. The germline CDR1 and CDR2 sequences are WSHSY and SAAADI. This CDR3 comprises 14 residues. The junction had 5 bases not matched to a gene; V was cut back by 6 bases and J by 6 bases. CDR3 protein: CASSGLAGVSEQYF. The CDR3, as DNA: TGCGCCAGCAGCGGACTAGCGGGAGTTAGCGAGCAGTACTTC.

The rearrangement uses TRBV20-1 and TRBJ1-1; D is uncertain. This CDR3 contains 11 residues. V lost 6 bases, J lost 1 base, and 6 bases lay in between. Germline V gene sequence: CDR1 DFQATT, CDR2 SNEGSKA (reference sequence). CDR3 amino acids: CSATGNTEAFF. CDR3 DNA: TGCAGTGCCACCGGGAACACTGAAGCTTTCTTT.

This clone was observed a handful of times. The chain has TRBV25-1 and TRBJ2-5; D remains unclear. Between the trimmed V and J ends, which lost 1 base and 5 bases, there was a span of 23 bases. The germline V gene encodes CDR1 MGHDK and CDR2 SYGVNS. This CDR3 has 18 amino acids. The CDR3 DNA reads as TGTGCCAGCAGTGAATTATCGCTTGCGGCGGTCCCGCGGGAGACCCAGTACTTC. Protein sequence: CASSELSLAAVPRETQYF.

The chain has TRBV11-3 and TRBJ2-1; TRBD2 matches 10 bases. The V gene end was trimmed by 5 bases and the J gene end by 4 bases; junction bases not matched to a gene: 2. The CDR3 consists of 14 residues. Per the germline V gene, CDR1 is SGHNT and CDR2 is YENEEA. The DNA for the CDR3 is TGTGCCAGCAGCCCGACTAGCGGGTACAATGAGCAGTTCTTC. Translating it yields CASSPTSGYNEQFF.

The chain employs TRBV7-3 and TRBJ1-1; D perhaps matches TRBD1 (5 bases). In germline, CDR1 is SGHTA, CDR2 FQGTGA. This CDR3 region has 13 residues. V lost 3 bases, J lost 7 bases, and 12 bases lay in between. CDR3 in amino acids: CASSFGQGGEAFF. Written as DNA, the CDR3 is TGTGCCAGCAGCTTTGGGCAGGGAGGTGAAGCTTTCTTT.

The chain uses TRBV19 and TRBJ2-7, with TRBD1 matching over 8 bases. CDR1 and CDR2 from the germline V gene are LNHDA and SQIVND (reference sequence). This CDR3 contains 15 residues. The junction had 8 bases not matched to a gene; V was cut back by 7 bases and J by 0 bases. The CDR3 sequence: CASTRGTGSSYEQYF. In DNA, the CDR3 is TGTGCCAGTACTCGAGGGACAGGTAGCTCCTACGAGCAGTACTTC. The entire variable domain, with the rest obtained from reference TRBV19 and TRBJ2-7, is as follows: DGGITQSPKYLFRKEGQNVTLSCEQNLNHDAMYWYRQDPGQGLRLIYYSQIVNDFQKGDIAEGYSVSREKKESFPLTVTSAQKNPTAFYLCASTRGTGSSYEQYFGPGTRLTVT.

This chain links TRBV29-1 with TRBJ1-1; the match to TRBD1 covers 8 bases. The CDR3 runs 13 residues. The J segment lost 6 bases and the V segment lost 8 bases, leaving 11 bases of the junction unmatched. CDR1 and CDR2 (germline): SQVTM, ANQGSEA. DNA for the CDR3: TGCAGCCTCTCGCAGGGGGCAGGGGCTGAAGCTTTCTTT. Protein product: CSLSQGAGAEAFF.

This chain connects TRBV19 to TRBJ1-6; 7 positions match TRBD1. The V gene end was trimmed by 6 bases and the J gene end by 6 bases; junction bases not matched to a gene: 2. The CDR3 is 13 residues long. The germline V gene encodes CDR1 LNHDA and CDR2 SQIVND (reference sequence). The CDR3 nucleotides read TGTGCCAGTAGGGGACAGCCTAATTCACCCCTCCACTTT. This sequence encodes CASRGQPNSPLHF.